This T cell receptor (beta chain) was sequenced in a study of T cells after yellow fever vaccination. The sample holds many counts of this clonotype. TCRdb re-analysed the 5' RACE reads in MiXCR, keeping a single row per CDR3 protein. The data contain fewer than 450,000 distinct CDR3 sequences, 3% to 4.5% of them singletons. The CDR3 has 16 residues. V lost 0 bases and J lost 8, with 19 bases in between. Germline CDR1 SGDLS, CDR2 YYNGEE. This chain joins TRBV9 and TRBJ2-3; D could derive from TRBD1 or TRBD2 (6 bases each). This clonotype was sampled from a man aged 18 to 29 who received the YFV17D yellow fever vaccine. Sequences were derived from PBMCs, sampled 5 days after the yellow fever booster vaccination. The CDR3 loop is CASSVDSRGLFGTQYF. Here the CDR3 DNA reads TGTGCCAGCAGCGTAGATTCCAGGGGACTCTTTGGTACGCAGTATTTT.